This T cell receptor (beta chain) was profiled in a study of blood T cells in healthy people across ages. Findings of the study overall: Samples with more naive T cells showed higher observed beta diversity.

V lost 6 bases and J lost 10, with 12 bases in between. Germline lookup yields CDR1 MDHEN and CDR2 SYDVKM. The CDR3 is 12 amino acids. Primers used in a second PCR of roughly 6 to 11 cycles were a sample-barcoded 5' primer and a J-beta primer mix. Each CDR3 protein is one row after TCRdb ran MiXCR on the 5' RACE reads. The data contain 1.5 million or so distinct CDR3 sequences, about 43% of them singletons. This clonotype appeared once. Its antigen is as yet unknown. This receptor was taken from a woman younger than 35 in good health. The sequencing input was blood. The chain couples TRBV28 to TRBJ2-2; D is uncertain. This chain's CDR3 is CASRNTAQELFF. Here the CDR3 DNA reads TGTGCCAGCAGGAATACAGCTCAGGAGCTGTTTTTT.